These 18 T cell receptor delta chains were all obtained from the same sample, sequenced in a study of Vδ1+ human thymocytes. Overall study findings and caveats: Thymic TRG and TRD repertoires appeared highly polyclonal, with Gaussian CDR3 length distributions.

RNA was extracted from the cells and then reverse transcribed. Pooled V-gene forward primers with one constant-region reverse primer generated the CDR3 amplicons by multiplex PCR. With CATT, TCRdb re-called clones from the multiplex PCR reads. The sample carries about 58,000 delta-chain clones, about 15% recorded once. Their specific antigens are unknown. Material: Vdelta1+ gamma-delta thymocytes from the thymus. The subset: FACS-sorted CD3+ TCRalphabeta- TCRVdelta1+ TCRVdelta2- thymocytes. These receptors were collected from a girl under three years old who had congenital heart surgery.

The chain has TRDV1 and TRDJ1, with D perhaps TRDD3 (5 bases). The CDR3 consists of 18 residues. Germline V CDR1 and CDR2: TSWWSYY, QGS. Trimming removed 2 bases from V and 0 bases from J, with 19 bases in between. The CDR3 DNA sequence: TGTGCTCTTGGGGAAGTAACATCATACGTACCGTACACCGATAAACTCATCTTT. Translation gives CALGEVTSYVPYTDKLIF.

J is TRDJ1 and V is TRDV1; the match to TRDD3 covers 13 bases. The CDR3 runs 19 residues. Per germline, CDR1 TSWWSYY and CDR2 QGS. Trimming at V came to 4 bases and at J to 0 bases, leaving 11 bases not matched to a gene. The chain's CDR3 is CALGVYPVLGDTDTDKLIF. CDR3 DNA: TGTGCTCTTGGGGTATATCCCGTACTGGGGGATACGGACACCGATAAACTCATCTTT.

This clone was found a few times. The J gene is TRDJ1, the V gene TRDV1; tentative D call: TRDD2 (5 bases). This CDR3 has 22 residues. The germline V gene encodes CDR1 TSWWSYY and CDR2 QGS. The V and J ends lost 2 bases and 5 bases respectively, with 36 bases between them. CDR3: CALGERTYTLTDSDIYMDKLIF. The CDR3 DNA sequence: TGTGCTCTTGGGGAAAGGACCTACACCCTAACCGACAGCGACATATATATGGATAAACTCATCTTT.

This clone was seen a few times. The chain uses TRDV1 and TRDJ1; TRDD3 matches at 10 bases. The CDR3 is made up of 21 amino acids. Germline CDR1 TSWWSYY, CDR2 QGS. Trimming at V came to 4 bases and at J to 8 bases, leaving 28 bases not matched to a gene. Here the CDR3 reads CALGVPPGGSRTGGLRAKLIF. As DNA, the CDR3 is TGTGCTCTTGGGGTTCCTCCCGGTGGATCCCGTACTGGGGGATTACGGGCGAAACTCATCTTT.

The rearrangement uses TRDV1 and TRDJ1, with 10 bases identical to TRDD3. The germline gives CDR1 TSWWSYY, CDR2 QGS. With V trimmed by 7 bases and J by 0 bases, 11 bases remained unmatched. CDR3 length: 17 residues. CDR3 sequence reads: CALALSLGDLYTDKLIF. Written as DNA, the CDR3 is TGTGCTCTTGCCCTTTCACTGGGGGATCTGTACACCGATAAACTCATCTTT.

J is TRDJ1 and V is TRDV1; 7 nucleotides match TRDD3. The CDR3 has 20 amino acids. The germline V gene has CDR1 TSWWSYY and CDR2 QGS. Trimming removed 3 bases from V and 3 bases from J; junction bases left unmatched: 22. The CDR3, as DNA: TGTGCTCTTGGGGAGCCCCCAGGCGGCCTGGGGGCCTCATTGGCCGATAAACTCATCTTT. Protein product: CALGEPPGGLGASLADKLIF.

The chain links TRDV1 to TRDJ1; 11 nucleotides match TRDD3. Germline assignment: CDR1 TSWWSYY and CDR2 QGS. The CDR3 spans 25 residues. Losses at the gene ends were 0 bases for V and 0 bases for J; bases not matched to a gene: 27. The CDR3 region has the DNA TGTGCTCTTGGGGAACTTAAATCCTACCCGCAGAATGGGGGATACGCGGGGGTGTACACCGATAAACTCATCTTT. It specifies CALGELKSYPQNGGYAGVYTDKLIF.

The chain combines TRDV1 with TRDJ1; 13 bases line up with TRDD3. This CDR3 contains 20 residues. Germline CDR1 reads TSWWSYY; CDR2 reads QGS. J gave up 4 bases and V 3 bases, and 17 bases lay outside the gene matches. This CDR3 reads CALGEVLYVLGDTTVDKLIF. The CDR3 DNA is TGTGCTCTTGGGGAGGTATTGTACGTACTGGGGGATACGACAGTCGATAAACTCATCTTT.

The rearrangement links TRDV2 to TRDJ1; 12 bases match TRDD3. Germline CDR1 and CDR2: GEAIGNYY and EKD. V shed 1 base and J 0 bases; nucleotides not matched to a gene: 5. The CDR3 runs 17 residues. The CDR3 reads CACDTGLGDTHTDKLIF. The CDR3 nucleotides read TGTGCCTGTGACACGGGGCTGGGGGATACGCACACCGATAAACTCATCTTT.

This clone was seen a few times. The rearrangement uses TRDV1 and TRDJ1, with 13 positions matching TRDD3. J lost 5 bases, V lost 0 bases, and 21 bases had no gene match. This CDR3 is built from 22 residues. Looked up from germline, CDR1 is TSWWSYY and CDR2 is QGS. The CDR3 loop is CALGELGPSQSYWGIRFDKLIF. In nucleotides, the CDR3 is TGTGCTCTTGGGGAACTAGGACCGAGCCAGTCCTACTGGGGGATACGCTTTGATAAACTCATCTTT.

This clone has a handful of counts. The chain employs TRDV2 and TRDJ1; TRDD3 matches 11 bases. The CDR3 runs to 20 residues. Germline-derived CDR1 and CDR2 are GEAIGNYY and EKD. Germline trimming cut 0 bases from V and 0 bases from J; bases unmatched to any gene: 14. CDR3 in amino acids: CACDTPHPELGDKYTDKLIF. CDR3 sequence (DNA): TGTGCCTGTGACACCCCACACCCTGAACTGGGGGATAAGTACACCGATAAACTCATCTTT.

This clone has only a few counts. The V and J genes are TRDV1 and TRDJ1; 12 nucleotides line up with TRDD3. CDR3 length: 22 residues. Unmatched junction bases numbered 22, after V lost 2 bases and J lost 3 bases. Germline CDR1 reads TSWWSYY; CDR2 reads QGS. CDR3 amino acids: CALGESPFRLPHWGILSDKLIF. DNA for the CDR3: TGTGCTCTTGGGGAATCCCCTTTCCGTCTTCCCCACTGGGGGATACTTTCCGATAAACTCATCTTT.

This clone was found a few times. This sequence joins TRDV1 and TRDJ1; 10 nucleotides line up with TRDD3. Trimming took 0 bases from V and 8 from J; bases not matched to a gene: 21. The CDR3 is 20 amino acids. CDR1 and CDR2 (germline): TSWWSYY, QGS. The CDR3 bases are TGTGCTCTTGGGGAACTGACCCTACCCCACGTACTGGGGGATCAACCGAAACTCATCTTT. Its protein product is CALGELTLPHVLGDQPKLIF.

The chain combines TRDV2 with TRDJ1; the D call may be TRDD2 or TRDD3 (5 bases each). The germline gives CDR1 GEAIGNYY, CDR2 EKD. The CDR3 length is 17 residues. The V and J ends lost 0 bases and 0 bases respectively, with 16 bases between them. CDR3 in amino acids: CACDTFLLGNYTDKLIF. CDR3 in DNA: TGTGCCTGTGACACCTTCCTCTTGGGGAACTACACCGATAAACTCATCTTT.

The V and J genes are TRDV1 and TRDJ1; a weak D match, TRDD3 (8 bases). Trimming left V 0 bases short and J 0 bases short, with 32 bases between. This CDR3 is 23 amino acids long. Per the germline V gene, CDR1 is TSWWSYY and CDR2 is QGS. The CDR3 nucleotides are TGTGCTCTTGGGGAACTCTTCCTAACCAAGCTGGGGGAGCCCCAATATTACACCGATAAACTCATCTTT. Its translation: CALGELFLTKLGEPQYYTDKLIF.

The chain is built from TRDV1 and TRDJ1; 10 bases align to TRDD3. The V and J ends lost 0 bases and 0 bases, in that order; junction bases with no gene match: 31. The CDR3 loop spans 26 amino acids. The germline V gene encodes CDR1 TSWWSYY and CDR2 QGS. CDR3: CALGELGMESLSQTDWGMRYTDKLIF. In nucleotides, the CDR3 is TGTGCTCTTGGGGAACTAGGAATGGAGTCACTCTCCCAAACGGACTGGGGGATGCGGTACACCGATAAACTCATCTTT.

The V and J genes are TRDV1 and TRDJ1, with TRDD3 matching 9 bases. The CDR3 is 17 residues long. The V gene's germline CDR1 is TSWWSYY and CDR2 QGS. The ends lost 4 bases at V and 4 bases at J; junction bases unmatched: 13. This chain's CDR3 is CALGGLPPGDTYDKLIF. The CDR3 DNA reads TGTGCTCTTGGGGGCCTCCCACCGGGGGATACCTACGATAAACTCATCTTT.

The chain is built from TRDV1 and TRDJ1; TRDD3 aligns across 13 bases. V was pared by 1 base and J by 5 bases, with 7 bases of the junction left unmatched. CDR3 length: 17 amino acids. CDR1 TSWWSYY and CDR2 QGS come from the germline V gene. Here the CDR3 reads CALGERYWGIREDKLIF. CDR3 bases: TGTGCTCTTGGGGAACGGTACTGGGGGATACGTGAGGATAAACTCATCTTT.